Shown below are 18 T cell receptor beta chains from a single sample sequenced in a study of T-cell reconstitution after alpha-beta-depleted transplantation in children. Molecular barcoding with unique molecular identifiers was used for the TCRbeta library. MiXCR, applied by TCRdb to the PCR reads, yields one record per CDR3 protein. The repertoire holds tens of thousands of distinct CDR3 sequences, with 40% to 55% as singletons. The sample here was PBMCs, mostly from graft donor cells, taken 360 days after TCRalphabeta/CD19-depleted stem cell transplant. These receptors came from a male patient between 5 and 17 years old who had a stem cell transplant for acute lymphoblastic leukemia, so the T cells may come from the graft donor.

This chain links TRBV20-1 with TRBJ2-7; D call uncertain. CDR3 length: 15 amino acids. V dropped 0 bases and J dropped 2 bases, with 14 bases sitting between them. CDR1 and CDR2 from the germline V gene are DFQATT and SNEGSKA (reference sequence). CDR3: CSARESGLSAYEQYF. In nucleotides, the CDR3 is TGCAGTGCTAGAGAAAGTGGGCTGTCAGCCTACGAGCAGTACTTC.

This sequence joins TRBV27 and TRBJ1-5; 8 bases fit TRBD1. With V trimmed by 6 bases and J by 5 bases, 6 bases remained unmatched. There are 14 residues in the CDR3. Per the germline V gene, CDR1 is MNHEY and CDR2 is SMNVEV (reference sequence). The CDR3 loop reads CASRQTGGDQPQHF. The CDR3 bases are TGTGCCAGCAGACAAACAGGGGGAGATCAGCCCCAGCATTTT.

The chain links TRBV5-5 to TRBJ2-3, with D uncertain. The germline V gene encodes CDR1 SGHKS and CDR2 YYEKEE (reference sequence). The V end was cut by 4 bases, the J end by 6 bases, with 9 bases between. The CDR3 totals 12 residues. The CDR3 loop reads CASSVTGDTQYF. CDR3 coding DNA: TGTGCCAGCAGCGTTACCGGGGATACGCAGTATTTT. The complete variable domain, with remaining parts taken from reference TRBV5-5 and TRBJ2-3, reads DAGVTQSPTHLIKTRGQQVTLRCSPISGHKSVSWYQQVLGQGPQFIFQYYEKEERGRGNFPDRFSARQFPNYSSELNVNALLLGDSALYLCASSVTGDTQYFGPGTRLTVL.

The sample holds a few counts of this clonotype. The gene calls are TRBV5-1 and TRBJ2-1; 11 positions agree with TRBD2. V shed 0 bases and J 4 bases; nucleotides not matched to a gene: 0. CDR3 length equals 15 residues. Looked up from germline, CDR1 is SGHRS and CDR2 is YFSETQ. CDR3 in amino acids: CASSLGLAGYNEQFF. CDR3 sequence (DNA): TGCGCCAGCAGCTTGGGACTAGCGGGGTACAATGAGCAGTTCTTC. Combining the CDR3 with reference TRBV5-1 and TRBJ2-1 gives the whole variable domain KAGVTQTPRYLIKTRGQQVTLSCSPISGHRSVSWYQQTPGQGLQFLFEYFSETQRNKGNFPGRFSGRQFSNSRSEMNVSTLELGDSALYLCASSLGLAGYNEQFFGPGTRLTVL.

This clonotype has more than one count but fewer than ten. This rearrangement joins TRBV9 to TRBJ2-2, with 10 nucleotides matching TRBD2. Germline assignment: CDR1 SGDLS and CDR2 YYNGEE. There are 15 residues in the CDR3. Losses at the gene ends were 3 bases for V and 3 bases for J; bases not matched to a gene: 2. CDR3 region: CASSAGTSDTGELFF. The CDR3 DNA sequence: TGTGCCAGCAGCGCCGGGACTAGCGACACCGGGGAGCTGTTTTTT.

V is TRBV19 and J is TRBJ2-1, with unresolved D. Between the trimmed V and J ends, which lost 3 bases and 7 bases, there was a span of 4 bases. The germline V gene encodes CDR1 LNHDA and CDR2 SQIVND (reference sequence). This CDR3 has 11 amino acids. DNA for the CDR3: TGTGCCAGTAGTATCCCGAATGAGCAGTTCTTC. Amino acid sequence: CASSIPNEQFF. Full variable domain (outside the CDR3, taken from reference TRBV19 and TRBJ2-1): DGGITQSPKYLFRKEGQNVTLSCEQNLNHDAMYWYRQDPGQGLRLIYYSQIVNDFQKGDIAEGYSVSREKKESFPLTVTSAQKNPTAFYLCASSIPNEQFFGPGTRLTVL.

The chain employs TRBV29-1 and TRBJ2-1, with D perhaps assigned TRBD1 or TRBD2 (5 bases each). Germline V gives CDR1 SQVTM, CDR2 ANQGSEA. This CDR3 comprises 13 residues. The V gene lost 6 bases and the J gene lost 8 bases, with 17 bases spanning the gap. The CDR3 DNA is TGCAGCGTCCTGAGGTTGAGGGGCGATGAGCAGTTCTTC. Protein: CSVLRLRGDEQFF.

The gene calls are TRBV7-2 and TRBJ2-3; 10 bases align to TRBD2. CDR1 is SGHTA, CDR2 FQGNSA, per germline. V lost 5 bases, J lost 1 base, and 3 bases stayed unmatched. The CDR3 runs to 15 residues. For the CDR3, the DNA is TGTGCCAGCAGCCAGCGGGGGGGACGCACAGATACGCAGTATTTT. It codes for CASSQRGGRTDTQYF.

This clonotype was counted a few times. The rearrangement uses TRBV27 and TRBJ2-7; D not resolved. The CDR3 is 12 amino acids. Trimming removed 4 bases from V and 7 bases from J, with 11 bases in between. The germline CDR1 and CDR2 sequences are MNHEY and SMNVEV (reference sequence). The CDR3: CASSSSQVEQYF. Written as DNA, the CDR3 is TGTGCCAGCAGTTCCTCCCAAGTGGAGCAGTACTTC.

This clonotype was counted once. V gene TRBV7-9 combines with J gene TRBJ2-1; 9 bases are shared with TRBD2. CDR1 and CDR2 from the germline V gene are SEHNR and FQNEAQ (reference sequence). Trimming cost V 0 bases and J 5 bases; bases outside gene matches: 2. The CDR3 runs to 15 residues. CDR3 loop: CASSLARTSDNEQFF. CDR3 nucleotides: TGTGCCAGCAGCTTAGCGAGGACTAGCGACAATGAGCAGTTCTTC.

This chain uses TRBV6-5 with TRBJ2-1; D is possibly TRBD2 (6 bases). This CDR3 spans 11 amino acids. V lost 8 bases and J lost 10, with 12 bases in between. Germline-derived CDR1 and CDR2 are MNHEY and SVGAGI. CDR3 in amino acids: CASQTRQEQFF. The CDR3, as DNA: TGTGCCAGCCAGACTAGACAAGAGCAGTTCTTC.

The chain links TRBV12-3 or TRBV12-4 to TRBJ1-4; 8 bases align to TRBD1. CDR3 length: 16 amino acids. V gave up 3 bases and J gave up 4 bases; unmatched junction bases: 7. In DNA, the CDR3 is TGTGCCAGCAGTTTGAGGCAGGGGGCAGGTAATGAAAAACTGTTTTTT. Protein: CASSLRQGAGNEKLFF.

The chain uses TRBV4-3 and TRBJ2-3; D remains ambiguous. The CDR3 is 15 amino acids. Germline-derived CDR1 and CDR2 are LGHNA and YSLEER. V gave up 1 base and J gave up 3 bases, with 11 bases separating them. CDR3 protein: CASSQGGLRTDTQYF. CDR3 DNA: TGCGCCAGCAGCCAAGGAGGTCTCAGAACAGATACGCAGTATTTT.

This clonotype was counted between two and nine times. This CDR3 is CSARTGQKLTDTQYF. The CDR3 bases are TGCAGTGCTAGGACCGGGCAGAAGCTCACAGATACGCAGTATTTT. The chain joins TRBV20-1 to TRBJ2-3; D is undetermined. V was trimmed by 3 bases and J by 2 bases, leaving 15 bases between them. Germline loops: CDR1 DFQATT, CDR2 SNEGSKA (reference sequence). The length of the CDR3 is 15 residues.

This clonotype was seen only once. The chain carries TRBV6-1 and TRBJ2-7; D not resolved. V was clipped by 8 bases and J by 4 bases, with 12 bases between them. Germline CDR1 MNHNS, CDR2 SASEGT. This CDR3 has 12 amino acids. CDR3 loop: CASLGFGYEQYF. The DNA of the CDR3 is TGTGCCAGCCTAGGGTTCGGGTACGAGCAGTACTTC.

This chain links TRBV10-2 with TRBJ2-5; D unresolved. The germline V gene has CDR1 WSHSY and CDR2 SAAADI. The CDR3 is 11 residues long. Deletions cut 2 bases from V and 5 bases from J, with 3 bases between. DNA of the CDR3: TGCGCCAGCAGTGAGGGGGAGACCCAGTACTTC. Its translation is CASSEGETQYF.

The chain joins TRBV6-2 or TRBV6-3 to TRBJ2-1, with D possibly matching TRBD2 (6 bases). Germline V gene data show CDR1 as MNHEY and CDR2 as SVGEGT. V was trimmed by 8 bases and J by 0 bases, leaving 14 bases between them. This CDR3 contains 15 residues. CDR3 loop: CASVPAGSSYNEQFF. In DNA, the CDR3 is TGTGCCAGCGTTCCCGCCGGGAGCTCCTACAATGAGCAGTTCTTC.

This chain links TRBV9 with TRBJ2-7; D remains ambiguous. V lost 4 bases to trimming and J lost 0 bases, with 11 bases between them. Germline loops: CDR1 SGDLS, CDR2 YYNGEE. The CDR3 runs to 14 residues. CDR3 DNA sequence: TGTGCCAGCAGCCCCCAGGCCGACTCCTACGAGCAGTACTTC. Its translation is CASSPQADSYEQYF. Full variable domain (outside the CDR3, taken from reference TRBV9 and TRBJ2-7): DSGVTQTPKHLITATGQRVTLRCSPRSGDLSVYWYQQSLDQGLQFLIQYYNGEERAKGNILERFSAQQFPDLHSELNLSSLELGDSALYFCASSPQADSYEQYFGPGTRLTVT.